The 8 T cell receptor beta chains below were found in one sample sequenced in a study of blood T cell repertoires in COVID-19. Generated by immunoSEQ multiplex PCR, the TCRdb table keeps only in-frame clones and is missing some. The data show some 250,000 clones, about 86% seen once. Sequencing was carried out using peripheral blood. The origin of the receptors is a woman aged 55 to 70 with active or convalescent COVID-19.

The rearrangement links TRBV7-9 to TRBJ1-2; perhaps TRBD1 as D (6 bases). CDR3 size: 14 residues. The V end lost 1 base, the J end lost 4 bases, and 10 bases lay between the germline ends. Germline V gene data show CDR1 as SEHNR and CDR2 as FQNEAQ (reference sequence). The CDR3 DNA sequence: TGTGCCAGCAGCTTAGGGGACACTCTCTATGGCTACACCTTC. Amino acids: CASSLGDTLYGYTF.

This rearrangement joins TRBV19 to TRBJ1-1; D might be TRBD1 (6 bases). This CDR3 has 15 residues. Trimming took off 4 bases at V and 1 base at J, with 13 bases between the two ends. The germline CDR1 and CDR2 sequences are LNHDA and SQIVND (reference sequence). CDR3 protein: CASSKGADRNTEAFF. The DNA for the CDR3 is TGTGCCAGTAGTAAAGGGGCGGACAGGAACACTGAAGCTTTCTTT.

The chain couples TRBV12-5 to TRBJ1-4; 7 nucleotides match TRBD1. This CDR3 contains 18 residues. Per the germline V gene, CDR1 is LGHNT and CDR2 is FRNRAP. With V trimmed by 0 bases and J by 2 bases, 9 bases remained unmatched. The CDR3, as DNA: TGTGCTAGTGGTTTGGTACGAGTGAAGGGACAGACTAATGAAAAACTGTTTTTT. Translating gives CASGLVRVKGQTNEKLFF. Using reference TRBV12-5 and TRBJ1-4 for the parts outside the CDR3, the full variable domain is DARVTQTPRHKVTEMGQEVTMRCQPILGHNTVFWYRQTMMQGLELLAYFRNRAPLDDSGMPKDRFSAEMPDATLATLKIQPSEPRDSAVYFCASGLVRVKGQTNEKLFFGSGTQLSVL.

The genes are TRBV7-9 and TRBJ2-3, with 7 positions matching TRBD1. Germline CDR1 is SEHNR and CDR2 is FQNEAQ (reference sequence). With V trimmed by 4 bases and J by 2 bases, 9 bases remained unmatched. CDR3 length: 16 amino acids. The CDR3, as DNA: TGTGCCAGCAGCTGGGTGGCAGGGGGTGTCACAGATACGCAGTATTTT. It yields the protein CASSWVAGGVTDTQYF.

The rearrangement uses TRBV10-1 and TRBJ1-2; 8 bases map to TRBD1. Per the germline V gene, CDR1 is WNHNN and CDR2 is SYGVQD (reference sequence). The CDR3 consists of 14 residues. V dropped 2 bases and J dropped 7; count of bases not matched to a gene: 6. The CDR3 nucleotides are TGCGCCAGCAGTGAGGACAGGGGAACGGCTGGCTACACCTTC. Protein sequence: CASSEDRGTAGYTF.

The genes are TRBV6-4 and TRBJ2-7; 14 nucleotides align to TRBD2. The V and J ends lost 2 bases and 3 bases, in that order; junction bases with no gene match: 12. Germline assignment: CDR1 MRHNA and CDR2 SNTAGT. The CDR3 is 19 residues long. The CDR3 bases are TGTGCCAGCAGTGACCCAGGACTAGCGGGGGGTAGTCTGTGCTACGAGCAGTACTTC. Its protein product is CASSDPGLAGGSLCYEQYF.

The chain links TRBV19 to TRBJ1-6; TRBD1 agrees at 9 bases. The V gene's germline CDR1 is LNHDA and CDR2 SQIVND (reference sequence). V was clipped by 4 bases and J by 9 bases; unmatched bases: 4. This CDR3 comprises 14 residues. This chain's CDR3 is CASSKGQGGSPLHF. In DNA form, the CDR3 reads TGTGCCAGTAGTAAGGGACAGGGAGGTTCACCCCTCCACTTT. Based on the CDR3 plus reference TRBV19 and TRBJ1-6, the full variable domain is DGGITQSPKYLFRKEGQNVTLSCEQNLNHDAMYWYRQDPGQGLRLIYYSQIVNDFQKGDIAEGYSVSREKKESFPLTVTSAQKNPTAFYLCASSKGQGGSPLHFGNGTRLTVT.

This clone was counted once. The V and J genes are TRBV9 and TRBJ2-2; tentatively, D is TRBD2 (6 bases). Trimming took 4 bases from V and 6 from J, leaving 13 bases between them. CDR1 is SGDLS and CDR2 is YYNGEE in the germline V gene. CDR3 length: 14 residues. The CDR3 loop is CASSYHREAGELFF. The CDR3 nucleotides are TGTGCCAGCAGCTACCATAGGGAGGCCGGGGAGCTGTTTTTT.